Below, one T cell receptor beta chain is given with its context. This specimen comes from a study of cytomegalovirus exposure and HLA in healthy donors. Measured with immunoSEQ multiplex PCR; TCRdb has only the in-frame clones, and not every one. The data show under 200,000 clones, approximately 89% seen once. In germline, CDR1 is LNHDA, CDR2 SQIVND (reference sequence). This CDR3 contains 16 residues. J lost 0 bases, V lost 3 bases, and 8 bases had no gene match. Source material: PBMCs. The chain combines TRBV19 with TRBJ2-7; 7 bases fit TRBD1. The clonotype originates from a woman in her late teens or twenties in good health and CMV-seropositive. The CDR3 bases are TGTGCCAGTAGTATTTTTCCCCGGGACAGCTCCTACGAGCAGTACTTC. Protein: CASSIFPRDSSYEQYF.